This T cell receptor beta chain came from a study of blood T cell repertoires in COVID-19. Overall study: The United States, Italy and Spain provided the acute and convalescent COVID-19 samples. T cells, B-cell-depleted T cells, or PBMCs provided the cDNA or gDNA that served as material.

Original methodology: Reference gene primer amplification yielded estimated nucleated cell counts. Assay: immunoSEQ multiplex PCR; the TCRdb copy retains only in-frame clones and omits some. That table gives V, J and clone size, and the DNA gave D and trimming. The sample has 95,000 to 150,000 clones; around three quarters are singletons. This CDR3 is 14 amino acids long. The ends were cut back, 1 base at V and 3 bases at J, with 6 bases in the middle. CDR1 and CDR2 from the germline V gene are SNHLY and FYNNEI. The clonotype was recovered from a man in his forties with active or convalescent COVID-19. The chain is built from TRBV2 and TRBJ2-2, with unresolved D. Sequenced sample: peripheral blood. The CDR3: CASSEEQYTGELFF. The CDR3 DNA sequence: TGTGCCAGCAGTGAAGAACAGTACACCGGGGAGCTGTTTTTT.